The 21 T cell receptor beta chains below were found in one sample sequenced in a study of graft-versus-host responses after intestinal transplantation. TCRdb's copy holds only in-frame clones and misses some; the assay was immunoSEQ multiplex PCR. Here the sample spans some 25,000 clones, approximately 95% being singletons. The sequenced sample was PBMCs, obtained 18 days after transplant. These receptors all come from a human patient who received an intestinal transplant, so some T cells may come from the graft donor.

This chain uses TRBV5-8 with TRBJ2-3; 8 bases agree with TRBD1. The junction had 14 bases not matched to a gene; V was cut back by 1 base and J by 7 bases. Germline values: CDR1 SGHTS, CDR2 YDEGEE. The CDR3 length is 17 residues. CDR3 amino acids: CASSLFADRGTIYTQYF. CDR3 bases: TGTGCCAGCAGCTTGTTTGCCGACAGGGGCACAATCTATACGCAGTATTTT.

The genes are TRBV27 and TRBJ2-7; 10 positions agree with TRBD1. The CDR3 extends over 14 amino acids. V shed 6 bases and J 2 bases; nucleotides not matched to a gene: 4. The germline gives CDR1 MNHEY, CDR2 SMNVEV (reference sequence). CDR3 coding DNA: TGTGCCAGCAGACCCGGGACAGGGGCCTACGAGCAGTACTTC. It is translated as CASRPGTGAYEQYF.

V is TRBV12-5 and J is TRBJ2-3; D might be TRBD1 (6 bases). In germline, CDR1 is LGHNT, CDR2 FRNRAP. The length of the CDR3 is 15 residues. Trimming took 5 bases from V and 0 from J, leaving 12 bases between them. CDR3 amino acids: CASGPGQTSTDTQYF. DNA for the CDR3: TGTGCTAGTGGTCCCGGACAGACAAGCACAGATACGCAGTATTTT.

This clone was picked up a small number of times. The genes are TRBV4-1 and TRBJ1-3; D is uncertain. Trimming left V 1 base short and J 0 bases short, with 10 bases between. Germline values: CDR1 MGHRA, CDR2 YSYEKL. CDR3 length equals 16 residues. CDR3 residues: CASSQVWPDSGNTIYF. In DNA, the CDR3 is TGCGCCAGCAGCCAAGTTTGGCCGGACTCTGGAAACACCATATATTTT.

The rearrangement joins TRBV6-6 to TRBJ2-7; D perhaps matches TRBD2 (7 bases). V lost 7 bases to trimming and J lost 4 bases, with 17 bases between them. CDR1 is MNHNY and CDR2 is SVGAGI in the germline V gene (reference sequence). CDR3 length: 14 amino acids. CDR3: CASNPAGALYEQYF. The CDR3 bases are TGTGCCAGCAACCCCGCGGGGGCACTATACGAGCAGTACTTC.

The V call is TRBV4-1, the J call TRBJ1-1, with D perhaps matching TRBD1 (5 bases). Trimming left V 3 bases short and J 1 base short, with 12 bases between. Germline assignment: CDR1 MGHRA and CDR2 YSYEKL. This CDR3 is 15 amino acids long. The CDR3 here is CASSQGEGSNTEAFF. CDR3 nucleotide sequence: TGCGCCAGCAGCCAGGGGGAGGGATCGAACACTGAAGCTTTCTTT.

This chain connects TRBV2 to TRBJ2-1; D unclear. This CDR3 spans 15 amino acids. Germline loops: CDR1 SNHLY, CDR2 FYNNEI. The V gene lost 6 bases and the J gene lost 0 bases, with 12 bases spanning the gap. In nucleotides, the CDR3 is TGTGCCAGCAGGGGCCCCATAGCCTCCTACAATGAGCAGTTCTTC. This encodes CASRGPIASYNEQFF. Using reference TRBV2 and TRBJ2-1 for the parts outside the CDR3, the full variable domain is EPEVTQTPSHQVTQMGQEVILRCVPISNHLYFYWYRQILGQKVEFLVSFYNNEISEKSEIFDDQFSVERPDGSNFTLKIRSTKLEDSAMYFCASRGPIASYNEQFFGPGTRLTVL.

J is TRBJ2-1 and V is TRBV11-1; D not certain. Per the germline V gene, CDR1 is SGHAT and CDR2 is FQDESV (reference sequence). The CDR3 length is 12 residues. V lost 1 base to trimming and J lost 3 bases, with 1 base between them. The CDR3 protein is CASSLVYNEQFF. The CDR3 DNA is TGTGCCAGCAGCTTAGTCTACAATGAGCAGTTCTTC.

This clone was counted once. The V and J genes are TRBV14 and TRBJ1-1; D is unresolved. The V gene lost 1 base and the J gene lost 0 bases, with 9 bases spanning the gap. Germline CDR1 is SGHDN and CDR2 is FVKESK. CDR3 length: 15 residues. CDR3: CASSQVPALNTEAFF. CDR3 DNA sequence: TGTGCCAGCAGCCAAGTTCCGGCCTTGAACACTGAAGCTTTCTTT.

The chain carries TRBV5-1 and TRBJ2-2, with 7 bases fitting TRBD2. J gave up 1 base and V 0 bases, and 6 bases lay outside the gene matches. The CDR3 length is 17 residues. The germline gives CDR1 SGHRS, CDR2 YFSETQ. In nucleotides, the CDR3 is TGCGCCAGCAGCTTGGCGGAGTCGGGGGGGAACACCGGGGAGCTGTTTTTT. Residues: CASSLAESGGNTGELFF. Using reference TRBV5-1 and TRBJ2-2 for the parts outside the CDR3, the full variable domain is KAGVTQTPRYLIKTRGQQVTLSCSPISGHRSVSWYQQTPGQGLQFLFEYFSETQRNKGNFPGRFSGRQFSNSRSEMNVSTLELGDSALYLCASSLAESGGNTGELFFGEGSRLTVL.

The table lists this clone with a few counts. The chain joins TRBV19 to TRBJ1-4; 9 bases fit TRBD1. Unmatched junction bases numbered 9, after V lost 7 bases and J lost 3 bases. Germline loops: CDR1 LNHDA, CDR2 SQIVND (reference sequence). The CDR3 extends over 16 amino acids. CDR3 sequence reads: CASTIGTGISNEKLFF. The CDR3 DNA sequence: TGTGCCAGTACTATCGGGACAGGGATCTCTAATGAAAAACTGTTTTTT.

The chain joins TRBV9 to TRBJ2-1; TRBD2 might be the D (6 bases). The CDR3 runs 14 residues. Germline V gene data show CDR1 as SGDLS and CDR2 as YYNGEE. Trimming took 6 bases from V and 5 from J, leaving 15 bases between them. CDR3 in amino acids: CASTPGLGDNEQFF. The CDR3 DNA reads TGTGCCAGCACCCCGGGACTGGGGGACAATGAGCAGTTCTTC. The whole variable domain, filled in from reference TRBV9 and TRBJ2-1, reads DSGVTQTPKHLITATGQRVTLRCSPRSGDLSVYWYQQSLDQGLQFLIQYYNGEERAKGNILERFSAQQFPDLHSELNLSSLELGDSALYFCASTPGLGDNEQFFGPGTRLTVL.

The gene calls are TRBV7-2 and TRBJ1-1; no definite D call. Germline V lookup: CDR1 SGHTA, CDR2 FQGNSA. V was cut by 2 bases and J by 3 bases, with 19 bases left in between. The CDR3 totals 17 residues. CDR3 in amino acids: CASSLTLRETSDTEAFF. DNA of the CDR3: TGTGCCAGCAGCTTAACGCTACGGGAAACAAGCGACACTGAAGCTTTCTTT. The full variable domain, its missing parts supplied by reference TRBV7-2 and TRBJ1-1, is GAGVSQSPSNKVTEKGKDVELRCDPISGHTALYWYRQSLGQGLEFLIYFQGNSAPDKSGLPSDRFSAERTGGSVSTLTIQRTQQEDSAVYLCASSLTLRETSDTEAFFGQGTRLTVV.

CDR3 DNA sequence: TGTGCCAGCAGCTTCCCCCTGGGGGGGTTTTGGCAGTACTTC. Its protein product is CASSFPLGGFWQYF. The V gene is TRBV7-4, the J gene TRBJ2-7; 7 nucleotides agree with TRBD2. This CDR3 has 14 amino acids. V gave up 3 bases and J gave up 9 bases; unmatched junction bases: 11. Looked up from germline, CDR1 is SGHVT and CDR2 is SQSDAQ. Complete variable domain (other parts from reference TRBV7-4 and TRBJ2-7): GAGVSQSPRYKVAKRGRDVALRCDSISGHVTLYWYRQTLGQGSEVLTYSQSDAQRDKSGRPSGRFSAERPERSVSTLKIQRTEQGDSAVYLCASSFPLGGFWQYFGPGTRLTVT.

As concerns this clone: One junction end does not reproduce the germline sequence, and a read error may be involved. The chain recombines TRBV6-1 with TRBJ1-5; no firm D call. The CDR3 is made up of 15 amino acids. Germline V CDR1 and CDR2: MNHNS, SASEGT. CDR3 in DNA: TGTGCCAGCACTGAAATGGAGGCGGGCAATCAGCCCCAGCATTTT. Translation gives CASTEMEAGNQPQHF.

This CDR3 reads CASSGGEEFYGPNEKLFF. CDR3 nucleotides: TGTGCCAGTAGTGGGGGAGAGGAGTTTTATGGTCCTAATGAAAAACTGTTTTTT. The chain employs TRBV19 and TRBJ1-4; maybe TRBD1 (5 bases). Trimming cost V 5 bases and J 3 bases, with 22 bases left between them. CDR1 LNHDA and CDR2 SQIVND come from the germline V gene (reference sequence). CDR3 size: 18 residues.

This clone appeared once. The chain has TRBV5-4 and TRBJ1-2; D remains unclear. Trimming took 0 bases from V and 4 from J, leaving 7 bases between them. CDR3 length equals 13 residues. The germline V gene has CDR1 SGHNT and CDR2 YYREEE (reference sequence). The CDR3 sequence is CASSLEGSYGYTF. DNA of the CDR3: TGTGCCAGCAGCTTGGAAGGCAGCTATGGCTACACCTTC.

The chain joins TRBV4-1 to TRBJ1-2; no clear D gene. The CDR3 contains 14 residues. Germline CDR1 MGHRA, CDR2 YSYEKL. Trimming removed 0 bases from V and 6 bases from J, with 11 bases in between. This chain's CDR3 is CASSQESWVDGYTF. The CDR3 DNA reads TGCGCCAGCAGCCAAGAATCATGGGTGGATGGCTACACCTTC.

The chain recombines TRBV9 with TRBJ2-5, with 12 bases matching TRBD2. The ends lost 0 bases at V and 3 bases at J; junction bases unmatched: 3. CDR3 length: 16 residues. CDR1 is SGDLS, CDR2 YYNGEE, per germline. DNA for the CDR3: TGTGCCAGCAGCGTAGGCCCTAGCGGGGGGGAAGAGACCCAGTACTTC. Translated, it gives CASSVGPSGGEETQYF.

The chain joins TRBV6-6 to TRBJ2-3, with D tentatively TRBD1 or TRBD2 (5 bases each). The germline V gene has CDR1 MNHNY and CDR2 SVGAGI (reference sequence). The CDR3 has 13 residues. Trimming removed 9 bases at V and 2 bases at J, with 12 bases between. DNA of the CDR3: TGTGCCAGACCTGGGGGTATCACAGATACGCAGTATTTT. Protein product: CARPGGITDTQYF.

This chain connects TRBV4-1 to TRBJ2-3; D unclear. Looked up from germline, CDR1 is MGHRA and CDR2 is YSYEKL. CDR3 length: 15 residues. The V end lost 1 base, the J end lost 0 bases, and 8 bases lay between the germline ends. This chain's CDR3 is CASSQAALSTDTQYF. CDR3 coding DNA: TGCGCCAGCAGCCAAGCCGCACTCAGCACAGATACGCAGTATTTT.